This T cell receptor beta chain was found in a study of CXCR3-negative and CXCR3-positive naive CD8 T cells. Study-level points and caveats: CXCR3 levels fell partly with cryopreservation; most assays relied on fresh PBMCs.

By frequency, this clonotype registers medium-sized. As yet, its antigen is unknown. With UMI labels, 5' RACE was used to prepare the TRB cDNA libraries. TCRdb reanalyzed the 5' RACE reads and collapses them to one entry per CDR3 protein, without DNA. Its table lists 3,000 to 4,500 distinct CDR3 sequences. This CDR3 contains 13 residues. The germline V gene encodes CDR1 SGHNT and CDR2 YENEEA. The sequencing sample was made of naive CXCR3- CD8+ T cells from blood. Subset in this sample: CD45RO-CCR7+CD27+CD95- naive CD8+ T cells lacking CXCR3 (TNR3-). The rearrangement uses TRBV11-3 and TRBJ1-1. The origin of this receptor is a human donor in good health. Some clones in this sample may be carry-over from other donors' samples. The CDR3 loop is CASSSSADNEAFF.